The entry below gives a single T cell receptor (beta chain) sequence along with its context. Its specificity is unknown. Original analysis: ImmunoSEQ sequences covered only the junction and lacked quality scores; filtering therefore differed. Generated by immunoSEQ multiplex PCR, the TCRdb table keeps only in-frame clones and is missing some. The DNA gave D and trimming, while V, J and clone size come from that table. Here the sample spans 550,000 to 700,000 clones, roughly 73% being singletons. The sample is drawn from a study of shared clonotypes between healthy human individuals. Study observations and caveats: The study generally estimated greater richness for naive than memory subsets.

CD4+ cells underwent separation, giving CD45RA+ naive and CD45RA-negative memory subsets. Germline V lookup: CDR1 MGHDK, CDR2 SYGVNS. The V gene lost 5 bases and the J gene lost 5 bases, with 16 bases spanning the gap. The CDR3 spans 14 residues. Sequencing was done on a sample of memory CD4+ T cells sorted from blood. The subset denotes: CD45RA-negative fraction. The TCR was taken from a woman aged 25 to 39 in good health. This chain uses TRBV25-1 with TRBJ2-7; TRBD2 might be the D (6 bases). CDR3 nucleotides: TGTGCCAGCAGTAGCCGGGACGGGAGCCACGAGCAGTACTTC. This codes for CASSSRDGSHEQYF.